This T cell receptor (beta chain) originates from a study of CD8+ T cells in alopecia areata. In the case of this clone: Its antigen is unknown.

The study's findings and limits: Tofacitinib did not eliminate many expanded lesional clones from scalp or blood.

Treatment in this sample: oral pan-JAK inhibitor, 5-10 mg twice daily. Sequencing relied on a cDNA template that was reverse transcribed from extracted RNA. Assay: immunoSEQ multiplex PCR; the TCRdb copy retains only in-frame clones and omits some. The repertoire holds 200,000 or so clones, with roughly two fifths as singletons. The CDR3 has 15 residues. The germline V and J ends were trimmed by 4 bases and 7 bases, with 17 bases remaining between them. From germline, CDR1 is SGHVS and CDR2 FQNEAQ. The chain recombines TRBV7-8 with TRBJ2-1; D assignment may be TRBD1 or TRBD2 (5 bases each). The sequence was obtained from a human donor with alopecia areata. This material consisted of CD4+ T cells sorted from blood, taken around week 34, from a patient treated with tofacitinib. The CDR3 coding sequence is TGTGCCAGCAGCTCAGCCAGGGTCCCGGGAAATGAGCAGTTCTTC. Its translation is CASSSARVPGNEQFF.